This T cell receptor beta chain was retrieved from a study of blood T cell repertoires in COVID-19 (dated by TCRdb to 2020 to 2022). For the wider study: Samples covering the acute and convalescent phases of COVID-19 were provided by collaborators in the United States, Italy and Spain. The prospective study material was composed of cDNA or gDNA derived from T cells, B-cell-depleted T cells, or PBMCs. The dataset comprised deeply sampled blood TCRbeta repertoires from subjects exposed to, actively infected with, or recovered from COVID-19. The repertoires were released in a freely available public database intended as a resource for research on the immune response to SARS-CoV-2. The samples were drawn from two sources: the first 160 participants of the ongoing ImmuneRACE study, and fewer than 1,500 subjects contributed by 6 global collaborators. Sample metadata almost always included a de-identified subject ID, COVID-19 status, age in years and sex. Where available, HLA class I and class II types were taken from metadata supplied by the sample provider and were not determined by assay-based typing. General study outcomes and caveats: Clinical and demographic metadata were provided uncurated, with the amount varying by source and participant.

To note about this clone: Its antigen is unknown. There are no base qualities to consult, and no much larger clone falls within one base.

The collaborating institutions used their own protocols to collect whole blood in K2EDTA tubes. Collaborator samples were shipped for TCRbeta analysis as frozen whole blood, isolated PBMCs, or DNA extracted from either sample type. TCRbeta CDR3 regions were amplified from genomic DNA by means of the immunoSEQ Assay, a bias-controlled multiplex PCR. Under the source paper's analysis protocol: Within the assay, amplification of reference gene primers was used to estimate how many nucleated cells each sample contained. To quantify the absolute abundance of each unique TCRbeta CDR3 rearrangement, sequence reads were collapsed and filtered. Productive Simpson clonality was computed per sample as the square root of Simpson's diversity index over productive rearrangements. As stored in TCRdb, this immuneACCESS dataset retains in-frame rearrangements with V and J assigned. A fraction of the clones does not appear; measured against another copy, unresolved V genes explain less than half of the discrepancy, and the remainder lacks a known reason. That table supplies the V and J calls and clone size; D and trimming were determined from the DNA. This sample has 250,000 to 350,000 clones in its table, and roughly nine tenths of those were observed once. In total, the top ten clones hold roughly 2.1% of the sample.

Including the terminal cysteine and phenylalanine, the CDR3 comprises 14 residues. The entry retains the CDR3 DNA only, 42 bases that are in frame from base 1. CDR1 and CDR2, looked up from the germline V gene, are LGHNA and YSLEER. V sheds 6 bases and J sheds 1 base, leaving 12 bases between their ends. This clonotype was obtained from a man younger than 35 with active or convalescent COVID-19. The sequenced material came from peripheral blood. The rearranged segments are TRBV4-3 and TRBJ1-1; D gene: possibly TRBD1, on 6 matching bases. Here the CDR3 is given as CASSLSQGNTEAFF. In nucleotide form, the sequence is TGCGCCAGCAGTTTGTCACAGGGGAACACTGAAGCTTTCTTT.